What follows are 21 T cell receptor beta chains derived from one specimen sequenced in a study of blood T cell repertoires in COVID-19. TCRdb's table, derived via immunoSEQ multiplex PCR, lists solely in-frame clones and lacks some. This table holds 210,000 or so clones, roughly 80% found once. The sequencing sample was made of peripheral blood. These receptor sequences come from a human donor in a cohort sampled during active COVID-19.

The table lists this clone with a few counts. This chain connects TRBV30 to TRBJ1-1; the D gene is possibly TRBD1 (6 bases). Germline V gene sequence: CDR1 GTSNPN, CDR2 SVGIG (reference sequence). The CDR3 has 14 amino acids. Trimming took 0 bases from V and 5 from J, leaving 13 bases between them. The CDR3 region is CAWSVSTGKTEAFF. The CDR3 nucleotides read TGTGCCTGGAGTGTCTCTACAGGGAAAACTGAAGCTTTCTTT.

The V gene is TRBV6-4, the J gene TRBJ2-7; 7 bases fit TRBD1. Germline values: CDR1 MRHNA, CDR2 SNTAGT. V shed 3 bases, J shed 2 bases, and the junction held 7 bases outside the gene matches. This CDR3 is 15 amino acids long. The CDR3: CASSEVGQQAYEQYF. CDR3 sequence (DNA): TGTGCCAGCAGTGAGGTGGGACAGCAAGCCTACGAGCAGTACTTC.

This clone was counted between two and nine times. CDR3 DNA sequence: TGTGCCAGCAGCCCCTACCGACAGGGGGCCGGTGAAAAACTGTTTTTT. Residues: CASSPYRQGAGEKLFF. The genes are TRBV7-9 and TRBJ1-4, with 10 bases identical to TRBD1. There are 16 residues in the CDR3. The trim removed 5 bases at V and 7 bases at J, leaving 10 bases unmatched. Germline V gives CDR1 SEHNR, CDR2 FQNEAQ (reference sequence).

The rearrangement joins TRBV12-3 or TRBV12-4 to TRBJ2-1; 8 bases fit TRBD2. This CDR3 is 12 amino acids long. The V and J ends lost 7 bases and 9 bases, in that order; junction bases with no gene match: 5. The CDR3 DNA is TGTGCCAGCACTCGGACTAGCTTTGAGCAGTTCTTC. Translated, it gives CASTRTSFEQFF.

This chain links TRBV3-1 (or the pseudogene TRBV3-2) with TRBJ2-1, with a tentative D call TRBD1 (6 bases). This CDR3 has 14 residues. Trimming cost V 2 bases and J 6 bases, with 11 bases left between them. Germline CDR1 LGHDT, CDR2 YNNKEL (reference sequence). CDR3 DNA sequence: TGTGCCAGCAGCCAATCATCAGGGGCCAATGAGCAGTTCTTC. Protein: CASSQSSGANEQFF.

The chain carries TRBV7-3 and TRBJ1-1; the match to TRBD1 covers 8 bases. CDR1 and CDR2 (germline): SGHTA, FQGTGA. J gave up 1 base and V 5 bases, and 6 bases lay outside the gene matches. CDR3 length: 15 residues. CDR3 bases: TGTGCCAGCAGCACCACCGGGACAGGGAACACTGAAGCTTTCTTT. Protein sequence: CASSTTGTGNTEAFF.

This clone was seen more than once but under ten times. The chain carries TRBV7-3 and TRBJ1-2; 11 positions agree with TRBD1. V shed 4 bases, J shed 5 bases, and the junction held 9 bases outside the gene matches. The CDR3 is made up of 16 amino acids. Germline V gives CDR1 SGHTA, CDR2 FQGTGA. This chain's CDR3 is CASSSVPGQGGYGYTF. CDR3 nucleotide sequence: TGTGCCAGCAGCTCTGTCCCGGGACAGGGGGGGTATGGCTACACCTTC. The full variable domain, completed using reference TRBV7-3 and TRBJ1-2, is GAGVSQTPSNKVTEKGKYVELRCDPISGHTALYWYRQSLGQGPEFLIYFQGTGAADDSGLPNDRFFAVRPEGSVSTLKIQRTERGDSAVYLCASSSVPGQGGYGYTFGSGTRLTVV.

As DNA, the CDR3 is TGTGCCAGCAGCTTAACCGCGGGGGGCGAGCAGTACTTC. Amino acid sequence: CASSLTAGGEQYF. The chain recombines TRBV6-2 or TRBV6-3 with TRBJ2-7, with 8 bases identical to TRBD2. The CDR3 length is 13 residues. V was clipped by 6 bases and J by 6 bases; unmatched bases: 7. Germline V gene sequence: CDR1 MNHEY, CDR2 SVGEGT.

V is TRBV7-2 and J is TRBJ1-1, with a tentative D call TRBD1 (5 bases). The CDR3 is made up of 14 amino acids. Germline assignment: CDR1 SGHTA and CDR2 FQGNSA. Trimming removed 1 base from V and 4 bases from J, with 10 bases in between. The CDR3 loop is CASSLVGRGTEAFF. DNA for the CDR3: TGTGCCAGCAGCTTAGTCGGGAGGGGCACTGAAGCTTTCTTT.

The J gene is TRBJ1-5, the V gene TRBV28, with TRBD1 matching 7 bases. CDR1 is MDHEN, CDR2 SYDVKM, per germline. Trimming cost V 3 bases and J 2 bases; bases outside gene matches: 7. This CDR3 contains 16 residues. CDR3 nucleotide sequence: TGTGCCAGCAGTTTCTGGACAGGCCGACGCAATCAGCCCCAGCATTTT. Its protein is CASSFWTGRRNQPQHF.

The chain recombines TRBV7-3 with TRBJ2-5, with unresolved D. Trimming took off 5 bases at V and 5 bases at J, with 15 bases between the two ends. The germline gives CDR1 SGHTA, CDR2 FQGTGA. The CDR3 totals 14 residues. CDR3 sequence reads: CASSPGGPRETQYF. As DNA, the CDR3 is TGTGCCAGCAGCCCCGGTGGGCCCAGGGAGACCCAGTACTTC.

This chain uses TRBV10-3 with TRBJ2-7; TRBD1 matches at 7 bases. Trimming took 2 bases from V and 3 from J; bases not matched to a gene: 7. This CDR3 has 15 amino acids. The V gene's germline CDR1 is ENHRY and CDR2 SYGVKD. CDR3 sequence: CAISEGGQMYYEQYF. Here the CDR3 DNA reads TGTGCCATCAGTGAGGGGGGACAGATGTACTACGAGCAGTACTTC.

The chain employs TRBV6-2 or TRBV6-3 and TRBJ2-7; TRBD1 matches 7 bases. The junction had 11 bases not matched to a gene; V was cut back by 2 bases and J by 1 base. Germline V gene sequence: CDR1 MNHEY, CDR2 SVGEGT. This CDR3 contains 17 residues. The CDR3 sequence is CASSYLPVGRGSYEQYF. As DNA, the CDR3 is TGTGCCAGCAGTTACCTTCCCGTCGGCAGGGGGTCCTACGAGCAGTACTTC.

The rearrangement joins TRBV3-1 (or the pseudogene TRBV3-2) to TRBJ1-5, with D perhaps matching TRBD1 (6 bases). The V end lost 1 base, the J end lost 6 bases, and 13 bases lay between the germline ends. The CDR3 totals 15 residues. CDR1 and CDR2 (germline): LGHDT, YNNKEL (reference sequence). This CDR3 is CASSQGLPGVQPQHF. CDR3 nucleotides: TGTGCCAGCAGCCAAGGTCTACCAGGGGTTCAGCCCCAGCATTTT.

The table lists this clone with a count of one. The rearrangement joins TRBV27 to TRBJ1-3; TRBD1 matches 7 bases. This CDR3 contains 16 residues. The junction had 8 bases not matched to a gene; V was cut back by 6 bases and J by 0 bases. Germline CDR1 reads MNHEY; CDR2 reads SMNVEV (reference sequence). For the CDR3, the DNA is TGTGCCAGCAGCAGGGGGTCCACCCTCTCTGGAAACACCATATATTTT. Translating gives CASSRGSTLSGNTIYF.

This chain uses TRBV5-1 with TRBJ2-5; 8 bases fit TRBD1. This CDR3 is built from 13 residues. Germline CDR1 SGHRS, CDR2 YFSETQ. The V segment lost 5 bases and the J segment 3 bases; nucleotides outside the gene matches: 3. The CDR3 bases are TGCGCCAGCAGTTTGACAGGGGAAGAGACCCAGTACTTC. Encoded protein: CASSLTGEETQYF. The full variable domain, rest sourced from reference TRBV5-1 and TRBJ2-5, is KAGVTQTPRYLIKTRGQQVTLSCSPISGHRSVSWYQQTPGQGLQFLFEYFSETQRNKGNFPGRFSGRQFSNSRSEMNVSTLELGDSALYLCASSLTGEETQYFGPGTRLLVL.

Only one count was recorded for this clone. The chain joins TRBV28 to TRBJ2-5, with TRBD2 identical over 8 bases. Germline assignment: CDR1 MDHEN and CDR2 SYDVKM. This CDR3 spans 15 amino acids. The V gene end was trimmed by 0 bases and the J gene end by 5 bases; junction bases not matched to a gene: 5. The CDR3 loop reads CASSLWRGAHETQYF. The DNA of the CDR3 is TGTGCCAGCAGTTTATGGCGGGGGGCGCATGAGACCCAGTACTTC. The complete variable domain, with remaining parts taken from reference TRBV28 and TRBJ2-5, reads DVKVTQSSRYLVKRTGEKVFLECVQDMDHENMFWYRQDPGLGLRLIYFSYDVKMKEKGDIPEGYSVSREKKERFSLILESASTNQTSMYLCASSLWRGAHETQYFGPGTRLLVL.

This chain uses TRBV18 with TRBJ2-1; a weak D match, TRBD1 (5 bases). V shed 2 bases and J shed 7 bases, with 9 bases lying between them. The CDR3 loop spans 13 amino acids. The V gene's germline CDR1 is KGHSH and CDR2 LQKENI. Here the CDR3 reads CASSPERQNEQFF. The CDR3 DNA follows: TGTGCCAGCTCACCAGAGCGACAGAATGAGCAGTTCTTC.

This chain uses TRBV18 with TRBJ2-7; 8 bases are a match to TRBD1. CDR1 and CDR2 (germline): KGHSH, LQKENI. The trim removed 3 bases at V and 8 bases at J, leaving 9 bases unmatched. The CDR3 loop spans 14 amino acids. The CDR3 loop is CASSPAGRQGQQYF. DNA of the CDR3: TGTGCCAGCTCACCGGCGGGACGACAGGGGCAGCAGTACTTC.

V is TRBV5-1 and J is TRBJ2-7; D not certain. V was shortened by 4 bases and J by 4 bases, with 6 bases between the two germline ends. Germline V gene lookup returns CDR1 SGHRS and CDR2 YFSETQ. The CDR3 runs 11 residues. CDR3 protein: CASSPGYEQYF. Written as DNA, the CDR3 is TGCGCCAGCAGCCCAGGTTACGAGCAGTACTTC.

The chain links TRBV6-2 or TRBV6-3 to TRBJ2-7; TRBD1 matches at 8 bases. The V and J ends lost 4 bases and 5 bases, in that order; junction bases with no gene match: 7. Germline CDR1 reads MNHEY; CDR2 reads SVGEGT. The CDR3 is 14 residues long. CDR3 sequence reads: CASSSGDRGHEQYF. CDR3 DNA sequence: TGTGCCAGCAGTTCGGGAGACAGGGGACACGAGCAGTACTTC.